Sequencing of this TCR beta chain was carried out in a study of cytomegalovirus exposure and HLA in healthy donors. Study results and limitations: The listing of some 170 TCR beta chains classed them as cytomegalovirus-associated. Reports showed the classifier diagnosing cytomegalovirus status with high specificity and sensitivity. V- and J-gene trimming of TCR beta was linked (in a later analysis) to a missense DCLRE1C variant.

PCR primers comprised 60 Vbeta and 13 Jbeta primers. Produced via immunoSEQ multiplex PCR; TCRdb's table is partial and in-frame only. The repertoire includes some 120,000 clones, about 10% of them detected once, and less than 4% sits in the top ten. Per the germline V gene, CDR1 is SGHAT and CDR2 is FQNNGV. The CDR3 contains 16 residues. About this clone: The target antigen is unknown. At one end the junction does not follow the germline gene, possibly because of a read error.

The clonotype comes from a man aged 25-40 years in good health and CMV-seronegative. The chain couples TRBV11-2 to TRBJ2-2; TRBD1 matches 10 bases. The sample taken for sequencing was PBMCs. This CDR3 reads CASSSSAWDRGLVVVF. In DNA, the CDR3 is TGTGCCAGCAGCTCCTCAGCATGGGACAGGGGCTTGGTGGTGGTTTTT. Combining the CDR3 with reference TRBV11-2 and TRBJ2-2 gives the whole variable domain EAGVAQSPRYKIIEKRQSVAFWCNPISGHATLYWYQQILGQGPKLLIQFQNNGVVDDSQLPKDRFSAERLKGVDSTLKIQPAKLEDSAVYLCASSSSAWDRGLVVVFGEGSRLTVL.